This TCR beta chain is drawn from a study of early T cells in non-severe SARS-CoV-2 infection. J gave up 4 bases and V 1 base, and 7 bases lay outside the gene matches. This CDR3 is 14 amino acids long. Germline assignment: CDR1 DFQATT and CDR2 SNEGSKA (reference sequence). This clonotype was recorded at least ten times. Separate cDNA molecules each had unique molecular identifiers attached to them. TCRdb re-called the 5' RACE reads through MiXCR, storing one row per CDR3 protein. The sample gives tens of thousands of distinct CDR3 sequences, 4% to 5% of which show up once; roughly 4% is in the top ten.

The V gene is TRBV20-1, the J gene TRBJ2-7; 7 bases are shared with TRBD1. The sequencing input was whole blood. This receptor was obtained from an adult who was a healthcare worker with PCR-confirmed SARS-CoV-2 infection or an uninfected control (not recorded which). The DNA for the CDR3 is TGCAGTGCTAGAGCTTTGGACAGGCAATACGAGCAGTACTTC. This encodes CSARALDRQYEQYF.